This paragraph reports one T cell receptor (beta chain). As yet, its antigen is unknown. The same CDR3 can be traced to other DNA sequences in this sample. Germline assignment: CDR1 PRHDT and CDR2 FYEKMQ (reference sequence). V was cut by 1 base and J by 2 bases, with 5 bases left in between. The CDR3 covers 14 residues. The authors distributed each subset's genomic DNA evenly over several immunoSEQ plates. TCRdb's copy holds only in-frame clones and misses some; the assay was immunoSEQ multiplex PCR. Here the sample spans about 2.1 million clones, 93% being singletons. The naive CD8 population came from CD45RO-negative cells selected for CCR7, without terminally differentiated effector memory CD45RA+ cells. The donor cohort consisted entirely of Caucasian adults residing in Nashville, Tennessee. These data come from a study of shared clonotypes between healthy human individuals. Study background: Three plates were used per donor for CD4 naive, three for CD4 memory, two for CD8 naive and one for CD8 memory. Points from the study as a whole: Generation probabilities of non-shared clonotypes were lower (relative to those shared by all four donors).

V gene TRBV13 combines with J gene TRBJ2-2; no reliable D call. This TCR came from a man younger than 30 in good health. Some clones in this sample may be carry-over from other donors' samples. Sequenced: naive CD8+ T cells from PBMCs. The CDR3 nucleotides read TGTGCCAGCAGCTTAGAGGGAAACACCGGGGAGCTGTTTTTT. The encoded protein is CASSLEGNTGELFF. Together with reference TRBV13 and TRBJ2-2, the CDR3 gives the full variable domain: AAGVIQSPRHLIKEKRETATLKCYPIPRHDTVYWYQQGPGQDPQFLISFYEKMQSDKGSIPDRFSAQQFSDYHSELNMSSLELGDSALYFCASSLEGNTGELFFGEGSRLTVL.